Listed below are T cell receptor beta chains from one sample, sequenced in a study of shared clonotypes between healthy human individuals. Sequencing was performed with immunoSEQ multiplex PCR; in TCRdb, only in-frame clones are kept and a portion is missing. The table includes millions of clones, approximately 95% detected once. Sequencing was carried out using naive CD4+ T cells from PBMCs. All receptors derive from a man aged 18 to 29 in good health. Some clones in this sample may be carry-over from other donors' samples. Each CDR3 is given with its conserved first and last residue. D genes are given only for firm matches. Size tells how often a clone was seen (once, few, many) or the class of an expanded clone, and some rows leave it out.

len	d_gene	v_gene	j_gene	abundance	CDR3nt	CDR3aa
15	.	TRBV16	TRBJ1-4	.	TGTGCCAGCAAACCGGGACTTACAACTAATGAAAAACTGTTTTTT	CASKPGLTTNEKLFF
15	TRBD1	TRBV6-6	TRBJ1-5	.	TGTGCCAGCAGTATGGACAGGGGAGCCAATCAGCCCCAGCATTTT	CASSMDRGANQPQHF
15	TRBD1	TRBV2	TRBJ2-5	.	TGTGCCAGCACCCTCCTAATGGGACAGCAAGAGACCCAGTACTTC	CASTLLMGQQETQYF
16	TRBD2	TRBV4-1	TRBJ2-1	.	TGCGCCAGCAGCCAAGTTGGGCGGGAGAGGTTCAATGAGCAGTTCTTC	CASSQVGRERFNEQFF
15	TRBD2	TRBV30	TRBJ2-3	.	TGTGCCTGGACCGGACTAGCGCCTAGCACAGATACGCAGTATTTT	CAWTGLAPSTDTQYF
14	TRBD2	TRBV6-1	TRBJ2-5	.	TGTGCCAGCAGCGTTAGTCGGGGGGAGGAGACCCAGTACTTC	CASSVSRGEETQYF
13	.	TRBV18	TRBJ2-2	.	TGTGCCAGCTCACTCGGACAGATCGGGGAGCTGTTTTTT	CASSLGQIGELFF
15	TRBD2	TRBV5-1	TRBJ2-7	.	TGCGCCAGCAGCTTGGACCTAGCGGTCCTATACGAGCAGTACTTC	CASSLDLAVLYEQYF
15	TRBD2	TRBV9	TRBJ2-5	.	TGTGCCAGCAGCCCAGGGACTAGCGGGAGGGAGACCCAGTACTTC	CASSPGTSGRETQYF
14	.	TRBV12-2	TRBJ2-2	.	TGTGCAAGTCGCTTAGTCGTGTCGAACGGGGAGCTGTTTTTT	CASRLVVSNGELFF
15	.	TRBV7-9	TRBJ2-1	.	TGTGCCAGCAGCTTAGAAGGGGGACGGAGGGATGAGCAGTTCTTC	CASSLEGGRRDEQFF
15	.	TRBV5-1	TRBJ2-7	.	TGCGCCAGCAGCTTGGCGACAGGCCATTCCTACGAGCAGTACTTC	CASSLATGHSYEQYF
14	TRBD2	TRBV7-2	TRBJ2-1	once	TGTGCCAGCAGCTTAAAGGGAGGGTACAATGAGCAGTTCTTC	CASSLKGGYNEQFF
14	.	TRBV30	TRBJ2-5	.	TGTGCCTGGAGTGTAATGTTCCAGTCTAAGACCCAGTACTTC	CAWSVMFQSKTQYF
13	.	TRBV7-2	TRBJ2-1	once	TGTGCCAGCAGCTTATCCCCAGACACCCGAGGCATCTTC	CASSLSPDTRGIF
14	.	TRBV30	TRBJ1-1	.	TGTGCCTGGAGTCGGGGACACAAGAACACTGAAGCTTTCTTT	CAWSRGHKNTEAFF
14	.	TRBV5-1	TRBJ1-1	.	TGCGCCAGCACCCGGGATGGACAGAACACTGAAGCTTTCTTT	CASTRDGQNTEAFF
15	.	TRBV6-1	TRBJ1-1	.	TGTGCCAGCACAATGGAGGGGAGACCGAACACTGAAGCTTTCTTT	CASTMEGRPNTEAFF
14	TRBD1	TRBV9	TRBJ1-4	.	TGTGCCAGCAGCGTGGGACAGGGTAGAGAAAAACTGTTTTTT	CASSVGQGREKLFF
15	TRBD1	TRBV6-1	TRBJ1-1	.	TGTGCCAGCAGTGACCCGGGACAGGGGTGGACTGAAGCTTTCTTT	CASSDPGQGWTEAFF
16	TRBD2	TRBV5-6	TRBJ2-3	.	TGTGCCAGCAGCTCCGGTCTAGCGGTAATGGCAGATACGCAGTATTTT	CASSSGLAVMADTQYF
15	.	TRBV6-5	TRBJ2-1	.	TGTGCCAGCAGTTACTCGACCAGCGGCTACAATGAGCAGTTCTTC	CASSYSTSGYNEQFF
13	.	TRBV15	TRBJ1-2	once	TGTGCCACCAGCAGAGGTGCTAACTATGGCTACACCTTC	CATSRGANYGYTF
16	TRBD2	TRBV4-3	TRBJ2-1	.	TGCGCCAGCAGCCAAGGGGCTAGCGGGGAGTACAATGAGCAGTTCTTC	CASSQGASGEYNEQFF
17	.	TRBV7-2	TRBJ1-1	.	TGTGCCAGCAGCCCCCCCCTGGGCGTTGGGGGGAACACTGAAGCTTTCTTT	CASSPPLGVGGNTEAFF
12	TRBD1	TRBV6-1	TRBJ2-1	.	TGTGCCAGCAGTGGAGGACAGGGCCGGCTGTTCTTC	CASSGGQGRLFF
17	.	TRBV18	TRBJ1-5	.	TGTGCCAGCTCACCACCTGGCGGGACAAATAGCAATCAGCCCCAGCATTTT	CASSPPGGTNSNQPQHF